This T cell receptor (beta chain) is from a study of T-cell memory formation after mild COVID-19 (dated by TCRdb to the early 2020s). At the level of the whole study: TCR sequence clusters from the two donors were found to be largely donor specific. Two young, previously healthy adult volunteers made up the cohort, one male and one female. Longitudinal TCRalpha and TCRbeta repertoire sequencing tracked T-cell clones expanding and contracting after mild COVID-19 in a couple of donors.

Overall study results and their limits: Contracting CD4+ clones turned up mainly in the CM and EM memory subsets, whereas EMRA was where CD8+ clones were enriched. Some responding clones were detected in pre-infection memory, suggesting pre-existing cross-reactive memory T cells joined the SARS-CoV-2 response. Balanced CD4/CD8 phenotypes were observed for clones contracting from day 15 to 85, whereas a bias towards CD4+ was observed for a second wave of clones expanding from day 15 to 37. SARS-CoV-2 specificity was not confirmed for the second-wave clones peaking on day 37. Only two mild cases were covered by the study, and larger cohorts that include severe cases with pre-infection samples were considered necessary.

Of note for this clonotype: It has no known antigen specificity. No clone much larger than this one lies a single base away; base qualities are absent.

Counted from cysteine to phenylalanine, this CDR3 has 13 amino acids. The entry retains the CDR3 DNA only, 39 bases that are in frame from base 1. Trimming leaves V shorter by 6 bases and J shorter by 6 bases, with the junction holding 3 bases beyond the gene matches. These reads were obtained on an Illumina NovaSeq 6000. TCRalpha and TCRbeta cDNA libraries were built by 5'RACE with constant-segment primers, adding sample barcodes and unique molecular identifiers. RNA was extracted from every sample with Trizol reagent. Amplification of the libraries took two PCR steps, and the second step added a second sample barcode plus Illumina TruSeq adapters. Sequencing of the libraries was done on an Illumina NovaSeq, producing 2 x 150 bp paired-end reads. Regarding the original processing steps: With migec v1.2.7, reads were demultiplexed and then collapsed into UMI-guided consensus sequences. With mixcr v2.1.11, UMI consensuses were aligned to TRA and TRB V and J templates and assembled into clonotypes. A clonotype was counted as expanded or contracted only if both edgeR and NoisET called the change significant, with noise models trained on biological replicates. For edgeR calls, the cutoffs were a false discovery rate-adjusted p below 0.01 and a log2 fold-change threshold of 1. As an exploratory analysis of dynamics, max-normalized trajectories of the 1000 most abundant clonotypes were examined with PCA combined with hierarchical clustering. Separately sequenced CD4+ and CD8+ repertoires were used to assign the CD4 or CD8 phenotype of responding clones. TCRdb ran its own pipeline on the public reads, namely fastp trimming at Q25 and MiXCR clone calling, and kept in-frame beta chains. Each CDR3 protein gets just one entry, which takes the most common genes and DNA from the rows behind it. The V and J calls shown here were made by TCRdb, not taken from the authors' results. For this sample there are about 340,000 distinct CDR3 sequences; approximately 15% appear just once. The top ten hold more than 20% of the sample.

PBMCs were isolated by Ficoll-Paque density gradient centrifugation. The receptor was derived from a man between 18 and 29 years old who had mild COVID-19 (a few samples of this study predate the infection). The sample titles of this study are shuffled in the database, so cell type and time point are left out; the donor was told from shared clones. Recombination joined TRBV12-3 or TRBV12-4 with TRBJ2-1; a stretch of 9 junction bases matches TRBD1. The sequencing sample was made of PBMCs or a T cell subset sorted from them (not recorded which). CDR3 reads: CASSHRGRNEQFF. The nucleotides read TGTGCCAGCAGCCACAGGGGGCGCAATGAGCAGTTCTTC.